Sequencing of this T cell receptor beta chain was carried out in a study of beta chain features in type 1 diabetes. At the level of the study: Analysis included around 110,000,000 sorted cells drawn from all samples.

From germline, CDR1 is MNHEY and CDR2 SMNVEV (reference sequence). The ends lost 7 bases at V and 6 bases at J; junction bases unmatched: 10. The CDR3 consists of 15 residues. Since all of the isolated RNA was reverse transcribed, expressed TCRB transcripts were what got sequenced. Method: immunoSEQ multiplex PCR; TCRdb's copy keeps in-frame clones and lacks some. The sample consists of under 400,000 clones, around 12% of them appearing once. This clone was detected a few times. The target antigen is unknown. General study points: Patients showed naive, central memory and Treg TCRB repertoires that appeared more similar than those of healthy donors. In type 1 diabetes patients, VDJ junctions had fewer insertions; deletions at these junctions were more frequent. The study found moderately but significantly shorter TCRB CDR3s in all four CD4+ subsets of Type 1 diabetes patients.

The sample comprised naive CD4+ T cells from blood. The sequence came from a woman aged 18-29 years with type 1 diabetes. The V call is TRBV27, the J call TRBJ2-2; 8 bases are shared with TRBD2. CDR3 region: CASTLSGVVPGELFF. The CDR3 DNA reads as TGTGCCAGCACCCTTAGCGGGGTGGTACCCGGGGAGCTGTTTTTT.